This T cell receptor beta chain was retrieved from a study of T cell responses to AZD1222 COVID-19 vaccine. Study results and caveats: Repertoires were sampled only after the peak T cell response. Nearly half of spike-specific TCRs reportedly target unmutated variant regions. Donors skewed white British and female; clonal diversity was possibly underestimated. Spike-specific TCR breadth and depth were elevated following two AZD1222 doses.

Sequencing was performed with immunoSEQ multiplex PCR; in TCRdb, only in-frame clones are kept and a portion is missing. This sample has some 180,000 clones, with over 85% found just once. The germline V gene encodes CDR1 ENHRY and CDR2 SYGVKD. This CDR3 spans 16 amino acids. V dropped 3 bases and J dropped 4 bases, with 16 bases sitting between them. A word on this clone: Its antigen is unidentified.

The chain recombines TRBV10-3 with TRBJ2-1; a weak D match, TRBD2 (6 bases). The material sequenced was peripheral blood, taken 28 days after the second dose of the MenACWY control vaccine. This TCR came from an adult who received the MenACWY meningococcal vaccine as a control. In nucleotides, the CDR3 is TGTGCCATCAGTGAAGCGGGCACCCGGGAGTACAATGAGCAGTTCTTC. Translation: CAISEAGTREYNEQFF.